Each of the 14 T cell receptor beta chains below was sequenced from the same sample in a study of PD-L1 blockade in urothelial cancer. Assay: immunoSEQ multiplex PCR; the TCRdb copy retains only in-frame clones and omits some. Of 58,000 or so clones listed, around 81% are singletons. Sample time point: pretreatment peripheral blood. The source material was PBMCs, sampled around atezolizumab (anti-PD-L1) treatment. These receptors were taken from a man between 65 and 80 years old with urothelial cancer.

The chain links TRBV10-3 to TRBJ2-2; 9 bases fit TRBD2. CDR1 is ENHRY, CDR2 SYGVKD, per germline. The CDR3 extends over 17 amino acids. V trimming: 2 bases; J trimming: 3 bases; junction bases outside the gene matches: 7. In DNA, the CDR3 is TGTGCCATCAGTGAGAGTATAGCGGGAGTGGACACCGGGGAGCTGTTTTTT. It yields the protein CAISESIAGVDTGELFF.

The V call is TRBV2, the J call TRBJ2-5; D remains unclear. V lost 7 bases, J lost 7 bases, and 16 bases lay in between. CDR3 size: 13 residues. Germline loops: CDR1 SNHLY, CDR2 FYNNEI. The CDR3 is CASTDDGAGTQYF. The CDR3 DNA reads as TGTGCCAGCACCGATGACGGAGCCGGGACCCAGTACTTC.

The chain uses TRBV30 and TRBJ1-5; tentative D call: TRBD1 (6 bases). Trimming pared 0 bases from V and 5 bases from J, leaving 14 bases between. Looked up from germline, CDR1 is GTSNPN and CDR2 is SVGIG (reference sequence). The CDR3 is 15 residues long. This CDR3 is CAWSVRGNRDQPQHF. DNA of the CDR3: TGTGCCTGGAGTGTAAGGGGGAATCGGGATCAGCCCCAGCATTTT.

V gene TRBV27 combines with J gene TRBJ2-3; 8 bases fit TRBD1. The CDR3 is 15 residues long. The germline gives CDR1 MNHEY, CDR2 SMNVEV (reference sequence). V shed 6 bases, J shed 2 bases, and the junction held 7 bases outside the gene matches. The CDR3 sequence is CASRNDRGFTDTQYF. The CDR3 DNA reads TGTGCCAGCAGGAACGACAGGGGATTCACAGATACGCAGTATTTT.

The gene calls are TRBV9 and TRBJ2-4, with 10 bases matching TRBD2. Germline V gene data show CDR1 as SGDLS and CDR2 as YYNGEE. With 3 bases clipped from V and 1 base from J, the junction kept 7 bases outside the gene matches. The CDR3 is 17 residues long. CDR3 nucleotide sequence: TGTGCCAGCAGCGCCCCTAGCGGGAGCTTTGCCAAAAACATTCAGTACTTC. This translates into CASSAPSGSFAKNIQYF. Full variable domain (missing parts from reference TRBV9 and TRBJ2-4): DSGVTQTPKHLITATGQRVTLRCSPRSGDLSVYWYQQSLDQGLQFLIQYYNGEERAKGNILERFSAQQFPDLHSELNLSSLELGDSALYFCASSAPSGSFAKNIQYFGAGTRLSVL.

V usage is TRBV5-1 and J usage is TRBJ1-1; 7 nucleotides match TRBD1. This CDR3 has 15 amino acids. Unmatched junction bases numbered 7, after V lost 1 base and J lost 4 bases. CDR1 and CDR2 (germline): SGHRS, YFSETQ. The DNA of the CDR3 is TGCGCCAGCAGCTTGAACACAGGGGTGGCCACTGAAGCTTTCTTT. Protein: CASSLNTGVATEAFF.

The chain joins TRBV29-1 to TRBJ2-3; D perhaps matches TRBD2 (6 bases). The CDR3 consists of 13 residues. From germline, CDR1 is SQVTM and CDR2 ANQGSEA. The V and J ends lost 4 bases and 4 bases respectively, with 12 bases between them. The CDR3 region is CSVVEGWADTQYF. The DNA for the CDR3 is TGCAGCGTTGTGGAGGGATGGGCAGATACGCAGTATTTT.

V gene TRBV9 combines with J gene TRBJ2-7, with TRBD2 matching over 13 bases. With 3 bases clipped from V and 4 bases from J, the junction kept 4 bases outside the gene matches. This CDR3 region has 15 residues. CDR1 and CDR2 from the germline V gene are SGDLS and YYNGEE. The CDR3 sequence is CASSAGTSGIYEQYF. CDR3 nucleotides: TGTGCCAGCAGCGCCGGGACTAGCGGGATATACGAGCAGTACTTC.

The rearrangement joins TRBV14 to TRBJ1-2, with TRBD1 as a possible D gene (6 bases). Germline CDR1 reads SGHDN; CDR2 reads FVKESK. Trimming stripped 0 bases from V and 7 bases from J, with 12 bases between. The CDR3 length is 14 residues. CDR3 bases: TGTGCCAGCAGCCAAGATTACAGGGTCGGTGGCTACACCTTC. It translates to CASSQDYRVGGYTF.

Here the CDR3 DNA reads TGTGCCACCAGCAGAGATCGGGGTCGTAGCAATCAGCCCCAGCATTTT. Translation: CATSRDRGRSNQPQHF. The chain employs TRBV15 and TRBJ1-5, with D hard to call. Per the germline V gene, CDR1 is LNHNV and CDR2 is YYDKDF (reference sequence). CDR3 length equals 16 residues. Deletions cut 0 bases from V and 0 bases from J, with 9 bases between.

J is TRBJ2-1 and V is TRBV7-3, with 8 bases fitting TRBD1. Germline V CDR1 and CDR2: SGHTA, FQGTGA. The CDR3 extends over 16 amino acids. V shed 3 bases and J 7 bases; nucleotides not matched to a gene: 11. CDR3 residues: CASSLTPSRGRNEQFF. Here the CDR3 DNA reads TGTGCCAGCAGCTTGACCCCTAGCAGGGGGCGAAATGAGCAGTTCTTC.

This chain joins TRBV19 and TRBJ2-2; TRBD2 matches 10 bases. Germline assignment: CDR1 LNHDA and CDR2 SQIVND (reference sequence). This CDR3 is 16 amino acids long. The junction had 7 bases not matched to a gene; V was cut back by 5 bases and J by 4 bases. CDR3 loop: CASSWGLAGATGELFF. The DNA for the CDR3 is TGTGCCAGTAGTTGGGGGCTAGCGGGAGCCACCGGGGAGCTGTTTTTT.

The chain recombines TRBV10-3 with TRBJ2-7, with D tentatively TRBD1 (6 bases). Germline lookup yields CDR1 ENHRY and CDR2 SYGVKD. V lost 6 bases to trimming and J lost 2 bases, with 14 bases between them. The CDR3 covers 14 residues. The CDR3 loop reads CAIRADSGTYEQYF. The CDR3, as DNA: TGTGCCATCAGGGCGGACAGTGGAACCTACGAGCAGTACTTC.

This clone was seen only once. The chain uses TRBV5-1 and TRBJ1-2; maybe TRBD1 (5 bases). V shed 2 bases and J shed 1 base, with 9 bases lying between them. The CDR3 covers 14 residues. Germline loops: CDR1 SGHRS, CDR2 YFSETQ. CDR3 sequence: CASSFGDSNYGYTF. Written as DNA, the CDR3 is TGCGCCAGCAGCTTCGGAGACAGTAACTATGGCTACACCTTC.